Listed below are T cell receptor beta chains from one sample, sequenced in a study of T cell repertoires in cytomegalovirus infection. TCRdb recomputed calls from the reads with MiXCR, one row per CDR3 protein. The repertoire includes around 270,000 distinct CDR3 sequences, approximately 9.2% of them detected once, and approximately 15% sits in the top ten. The sequenced material came from PBMCs. Every receptor here comes from a human donor in good health (CMV status not recorded). Some clones in this sample may be carry-over from other donors' samples. CDR3s include the opening cysteine and the closing phenylalanine or tryptophan. D genes are given only for firm matches. A clone size is listed for some rows: how often the clone was seen (once, few, many), or a class if it is expanded.

j_call v_call d_call clone_size cdr3_aa cdr3_nt
TRBJ2-7 TRBV12-3/TRBV12-4 - few CASRPMGPGYEQYF TGTGCCAGCAGGCCCATGGGGCCAGGGTACGAGCAGTACTTC
TRBJ2-3 TRBV30 TRBD1 - CAWGTGTGPFTDTQYF TGTGCCTGGGGGACTGGGACAGGGCCGTTCACAGATACGCAGTATTTT
TRBJ2-1 TRBV20-1 TRBD2 - CSARDLGLAYNEQFF TGCAGTGCTAGAGATCTGGGACTAGCGTACAATGAGCAGTTCTTC
TRBJ1-5 TRBV5-1 - - CASSLDSGNQSQHF TGCGCCAGCAGCTTGGATAGCGGAAATCAGTCCCAGCATTTT
TRBJ1-6 TRBV7-6 TRBD1 - CASSAQGTGNSPLRF TGTGCCAGCAGCGCACAGGGGACAGGGAATTCACCCCTCCGCTTT
TRBJ2-3 TRBV7-2 TRBD2 many CASSLLRLAGTDTQYF TGTGCCAGCAGCTTACTAAGACTAGCGGGAACAGATACGCAGTATTTT
TRBJ2-5 TRBV7-2 - many CASSLGPGRGRQETQYF TGTGCCAGCAGCTTAGGCCCCGGAAGAGGGAGACAAGAGACCCAGTACTTC
TRBJ1-5 TRBV6-2/TRBV6-3 - few CASKRSNQPQHF TGTGCCAGCAAAAGAAGCAATCAGCCCCAGCATTTT
TRBJ1-1 TRBV7-2 - few CASSLDRSNTEAFF TGTGCCAGCAGCTTAGACAGGTCAAACACTGAAGCTTTCTTT
TRBJ1-6 TRBV28 - - CASSSRVGTNSPLHF TGTGCCAGCAGTTCCCGGGTGGGGACCAATTCACCCCTCCACTTT
TRBJ2-5 TRBV6-5 TRBD1 many CASSAGQGVTQYF TGTGCCAGCAGCGCCGGACAGGGAGTGACCCAGTACTTC
TRBJ1-5 TRBV7-9 - many CASSLAGRYQPQHF TGTGCCAGCAGCTTAGCCGGGCGCTATCAGCCCCAGCATTTT
TRBJ1-5 TRBV7-2 TRBD1 many CASSLDGQAHQPQHF TGTGCCAGCAGCTTAGACGGACAGGCCCATCAGCCCCAGCATTTT
TRBJ1-1 TRBV7-8 - many CASSSIAGAGTEAFF TGTGCCAGCAGCTCGATTGCGGGGGCTGGCACTGAAGCTTTCTTT
TRBJ1-5 TRBV5-1 - - CASSLEAGDQPQHF TGCGCCAGCAGCTTGGAAGCAGGGGACCAGCCCCAGCATTTT
TRBJ2-3 TRBV11-2 - - CASSLRGWGGVGTDTQYF TGTGCCAGCAGCTTAAGGGGTTGGGGGGGCGTAGGCACAGATACGCAGTATTTT
TRBJ2-6 TRBV3-1 - few CASSNRGLISGANVLTF TGTGCCAGCAGCAACCGGGGGCTCATCTCTGGGGCCAACGTCCTGACTTTC
TRBJ2-3 TRBV10-3 TRBD2 - CAISERAGGQGDTQYF TGTGCCATCAGTGAGCGAGCGGGGGGCCAGGGAGATACGCAGTATTTT
TRBJ2-7 TRBV7-8 - many CASTPGILLSYEQYF TGTGCCAGCACCCCAGGAATCCTACTCTCCTACGAGCAGTACTTC
TRBJ2-4 TRBV10-2 TRBD1 many CASSQGQGIAKNIQYF TGCGCCAGCAGCCAAGGACAGGGGATAGCCAAAAACATTCAGTACTTC